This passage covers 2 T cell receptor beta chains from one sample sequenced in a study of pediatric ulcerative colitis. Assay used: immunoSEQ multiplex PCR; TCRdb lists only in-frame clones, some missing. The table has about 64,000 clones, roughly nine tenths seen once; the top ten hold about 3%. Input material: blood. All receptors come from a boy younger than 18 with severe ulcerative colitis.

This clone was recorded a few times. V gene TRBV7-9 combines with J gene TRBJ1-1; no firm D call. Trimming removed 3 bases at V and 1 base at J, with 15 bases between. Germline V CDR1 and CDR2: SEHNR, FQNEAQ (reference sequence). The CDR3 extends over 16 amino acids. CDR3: CASSFLHSSRNTEAFF. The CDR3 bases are TGTGCCAGCAGCTTTCTACATTCCTCCAGGAACACTGAAGCTTTCTTT.

The CDR3 DNA sequence: TGTGCCAGCAGTGAAGTGGGGGGCGCGGGCACCGGGGAGCTGTTTTTT. Its translation: CASSEVGGAGTGELFF. J is TRBJ2-2 and V is TRBV6-1; TRBD1 or TRBD2 may be the D gene (6 bases each). CDR1 is MNHNS, CDR2 SASEGT, per germline. The CDR3 contains 16 residues. V lost 1 base and J lost 4, with 13 bases in between.